These 8 T cell receptor beta chains were all obtained from the same sample, sequenced in a study of neurological immune-mediated disorders. TCRdb independently ran MiXCR on the 5' RACE reads; one entry per CDR3 protein. The sample lists tens of thousands of distinct CDR3 sequences; over 20% were seen once. The specimen sequenced was PBMCs. Source of these receptors: a woman in her 70s in good health.

The chain is built from TRBV9 and TRBJ2-2; a possible D gene is TRBD1 (6 bases). V was cut by 5 bases and J by 0 bases, with 14 bases left in between. Germline V gives CDR1 SGDLS, CDR2 YYNGEE. The CDR3 has 16 residues. The CDR3 bases are TGTGCCAGCAGAACCGGACAGCCCGCGAACACCGGGGAGCTGTTTTTT. Its protein is CASRTGQPANTGELFF.

This clonotype occurred many times. This sequence joins TRBV20-1 and TRBJ1-1; perhaps TRBD1 as D (5 bases). Germline CDR1 is DFQATT and CDR2 is SNEGSKA (reference sequence). This CDR3 is built from 16 residues. V was cut by 6 bases and J by 0 bases, with 20 bases left in between. Written as DNA, the CDR3 is TGCAGTGCCCCCAACCGGGGGTCGGAAGTGAACACTGAAGCTTTCTTT. Translated: CSAPNRGSEVNTEAFF.

This clonotype was seen repeatedly, ten times or more. The CDR3 coding sequence is TGTGCCACCAGTGATACAGGGGGCAGCTACGAGCAGTACTTC. Amino acids: CATSDTGGSYEQYF. The genes are TRBV24-1 and TRBJ2-7; TRBD1 matches at 9 bases. Germline V gene sequence: CDR1 KGHDR, CDR2 SFDVKD. CDR3 length: 14 amino acids. V gave up 3 bases and J gave up 3 bases; unmatched junction bases: 2.

The J gene is TRBJ2-7, the V gene TRBV5-1, with TRBD2 matching 8 bases. The V and J ends lost 0 bases and 1 base, in that order; junction bases with no gene match: 15. The CDR3 length is 19 residues. Germline CDR1 SGHRS, CDR2 YFSETQ. CDR3 residues: CASSLGLNEGSGTSYEQYF. As DNA, the CDR3 is TGCGCCAGCAGCTTGGGTCTCAATGAGGGTAGCGGGACTTCCTACGAGCAGTACTTC.

This clonotype appeared many times. The junction departs from germline at one end; a sequencing error may be responsible. The V call is TRBV20-1, the J call TRBJ2-3, with 12 bases matching TRBD2. Germline-derived CDR1 and CDR2 are DFQATT and SNEGSKA (reference sequence). The CDR3 consists of 11 residues. The CDR3 spells CSSSGRDTQYF. CDR3 nucleotide sequence: TGCAGTTCTAGCGGGAGGGACACGCAGTATTTT.

This clonotype was detected ten times or more. This chain uses TRBV5-5 with TRBJ2-7; D is uncertain. This CDR3 spans 14 amino acids. V was shortened by 0 bases and J by 0 bases, with 7 bases between the two germline ends. The germline gives CDR1 SGHKS, CDR2 YYEKEE (reference sequence). The CDR3, as DNA: TGTGCCAGCAGCTTGGCCCCCCTCTCCTACGAGCAGTACTTC. As protein: CASSLAPLSYEQYF.

This clonotype was counted at least ten times. The chain has TRBV5-1 and TRBJ2-3; D is undetermined. The CDR3 spans 16 residues. From germline, CDR1 is SGHRS and CDR2 YFSETQ. Trimming shortened V by 4 bases and J by 0 bases, and 15 bases separated the two germline ends. The CDR3 protein is CASSGERPPSTDTQYF. The DNA of the CDR3 is TGCGCCAGCAGCGGGGAACGGCCGCCGAGCACAGATACGCAGTATTTT.

This clonotype came up many times. Being one base from a much bigger clone, this may be a read error. The chain recombines TRBV9 with TRBJ2-7, with TRBD1 matching over 9 bases. Germline loops: CDR1 SGDLS, CDR2 YYNGEE. CDR3 length: 14 residues. Written as DNA, the CDR3 is TGTACCAGCAGCGTAGGGACAGGGACCTACGAGCAGTACTTC. Its translation is CTSSVGTGTYEQYF.